Listed below are T cell receptor beta chains from one sample, sequenced in a study of T cell responses to AZD1222 COVID-19 vaccine. Method: immunoSEQ multiplex PCR; TCRdb's copy keeps in-frame clones and lacks some. Of 200,000 or so clones in the sample, 80% to 95% were seen once. Sequencing was performed on peripheral blood, taken 28 days after the second AZD1222 dose. These receptors all stem from an adult who received the AZD1222 COVID-19 vaccine. Each CDR3 is given with its conserved first and last residue. Each record gives: CDR3 protein, CDR3 DNA, clone size, D gene, V gene, J gene. The D gene is left open where the match is weak. A clone size is listed for some rows: how often the clone was seen (once, few, many), or a class if it is expanded.

CDR3aa: CASSFRDRAFGTFF
CDR3nt: TGTGCCAGCAGTTTCCGGGACAGGGCGTTTGGGACTTTCTTT
abundance: NA
d_gene: TRBD1
v_gene: TRBV6-5
j_gene: TRBJ1-1

CDR3aa: CASSWDPPGAEAFF
CDR3nt: TGTGCCAGCAGTTGGGACCCCCCCGGGGCTGAAGCTTTCTTT
abundance: NA
d_gene: NA
v_gene: TRBV6-6
j_gene: TRBJ1-1

CDR3aa: CASSSGQTYNEQFF
CDR3nt: TGTGCCAGCAGCTCGGGACAAACCTACAATGAGCAGTTCTTC
abundance: NA
d_gene: NA
v_gene: TRBV11-3
j_gene: TRBJ2-1

CDR3aa: CASSSWAHTEAFF
CDR3nt: TGTGCCAGCAGCTCCTGGGCGCACACTGAAGCTTTCTTT
abundance: NA
d_gene: NA
v_gene: TRBV7-3
j_gene: TRBJ1-1

CDR3aa: CATQPKNEKLFF
CDR3nt: TGTGCCACACAGCCGAAGAATGAAAAACTGTTTTTT
abundance: NA
d_gene: NA
v_gene: TRBV19
j_gene: TRBJ1-4

CDR3aa: CASSPPNLGRGNTIYF
CDR3nt: TGTGCCAGCTCACCACCTAACCTGGGGCGAGGAAACACCATATATTTT
abundance: NA
d_gene: NA
v_gene: TRBV18
j_gene: TRBJ1-3

CDR3aa: CATWSGAGNTIYF
CDR3nt: TGTGCCACCTGGTCAGGGGCTGGAAACACCATATATTTT
abundance: NA
d_gene: NA
v_gene: TRBV28
j_gene: TRBJ1-3

CDR3aa: CASGGGMDTEAFF
CDR3nt: TGTGCCAGCGGGGGCGGTATGGACACTGAAGCTTTCTTT
abundance: NA
d_gene: NA
v_gene: TRBV18
j_gene: TRBJ1-1

CDR3aa: CASSFGGQIYGYTF
CDR3nt: TGTGCCAGCAGTTTTGGCGGACAGATCTATGGCTACACCTTC
abundance: NA
d_gene: NA
v_gene: TRBV27
j_gene: TRBJ1-2

CDR3aa: CASSRSTGLNQPQHF
CDR3nt: TGTGCCAGCAGTCGCTCGACAGGTTTGAATCAGCCCCAGCATTTT
abundance: NA
d_gene: NA
v_gene: TRBV6-5
j_gene: TRBJ1-5

CDR3aa: CASSYATGGGYTF
CDR3nt: TGTGCCAGCAGTTACGCCACTGGGGGTGGCTACACCTTC
abundance: NA
d_gene: NA
v_gene: TRBV6-5
j_gene: TRBJ1-2

CDR3aa: CASSLGQLTYEQYF
CDR3nt: TGTGCCAGCAGCTTAGGGCAGTTGACCTACGAGCAGTACTTC
abundance: NA
d_gene: NA
v_gene: TRBV7-6
j_gene: TRBJ2-7

CDR3aa: CASSPKGGHKYEQYF
CDR3nt: TGTGCCAGCAGCCCGAAAGGTGGACACAAATACGAGCAGTACTTC
abundance: NA
d_gene: NA
v_gene: TRBV3-1/TRBV3-2
j_gene: TRBJ2-7

CDR3aa: CASSESEITEQYF
CDR3nt: TGTGCCAGCAGTGAATCGGAAATAACCGAGCAGTACTTC
abundance: NA
d_gene: NA
v_gene: TRBV25-1
j_gene: TRBJ2-7

CDR3aa: CASSPGGRHQNTEAFF
CDR3nt: TGTGCCAGTAGTCCCGGGGGACGACACCAGAACACTGAAGCTTTCTTT
abundance: NA
d_gene: NA
v_gene: TRBV19
j_gene: TRBJ1-1

CDR3aa: CASSFLLWPVQETQYF
CDR3nt: TGTGCCAGCAGCTTCCTCCTGTGGCCAGTACAAGAGACCCAGTACTTC
abundance: NA
d_gene: NA
v_gene: TRBV7-8
j_gene: TRBJ2-5

CDR3aa: CASSDRVGAYEQYF
CDR3nt: TGTGCCAGTAGTGACAGGGTGGGAGCCTACGAGCAGTACTTC
abundance: NA
d_gene: TRBD1
v_gene: TRBV19
j_gene: TRBJ2-7

CDR3aa: CASSDATYSNQPQHF
CDR3nt: TGTGCCAGCAGCGACGCGACATACAGCAATCAGCCCCAGCATTTT
abundance: NA
d_gene: NA
v_gene: TRBV6-5
j_gene: TRBJ1-5

CDR3aa: CAISEWTGHQPQHF
CDR3nt: TGTGCCATCAGTGAGTGGACAGGGCATCAGCCCCAGCATTTT
abundance: NA
d_gene: TRBD1
v_gene: TRBV10-3
j_gene: TRBJ1-5

CDR3aa: CASSPMGLTETQYF
CDR3nt: TGCGCCAGCAGCCCCATGGGGCTGACGGAGACCCAGTACTTC
abundance: NA
d_gene: NA
v_gene: TRBV5-1
j_gene: TRBJ2-5

CDR3aa: CSARATDTQYF
CDR3nt: TGCAGTGCTAGAGCCACAGATACGCAGTATTTT
abundance: NA
d_gene: NA
v_gene: TRBV20-1
j_gene: TRBJ2-3

CDR3aa: CASSSGSQETQYF
CDR3nt: TGTGCCAGCAGTTCCGGATCCCAAGAGACCCAGTACTTC
abundance: NA
d_gene: NA
v_gene: TRBV28
j_gene: TRBJ2-5

CDR3aa: CSTGRPNTEAFF
CDR3nt: TGCAGCACCGGACGTCCGAACACTGAAGCTTTCTTT
abundance: NA
d_gene: NA
v_gene: TRBV29-1
j_gene: TRBJ1-1

CDR3aa: CASSPDRAYQETQYF
CDR3nt: TGTGCCAGCAGCCCGGACAGGGCGTACCAAGAGACCCAGTACTTC
abundance: NA
d_gene: TRBD1
v_gene: TRBV6-5
j_gene: TRBJ2-5

CDR3aa: CASSLGDRSVGEQYF
CDR3nt: TGCGCCAGCAGCTTAGGGGACAGGTCTGTTGGCGAGCAGTACTTC
abundance: NA
d_gene: TRBD1
v_gene: TRBV5-1
j_gene: TRBJ2-7

CDR3aa: CASSLGWSYEQYF
CDR3nt: TGTGCCAGCAGTTTGGGGTGGTCCTACGAGCAGTACTTC
abundance: NA
d_gene: NA
v_gene: TRBV27
j_gene: TRBJ2-7

CDR3aa: CASSLVGNEKLFF
CDR3nt: TGTGCCAGCAGTTTGGTGGGGAATGAAAAACTGTTTTTT
abundance: NA
d_gene: NA
v_gene: TRBV27
j_gene: TRBJ1-4

CDR3aa: CASSHTGGNTIYF
CDR3nt: TGCGCCAGCAGCCATACAGGGGGAAACACCATATATTTT
abundance: NA
d_gene: NA
v_gene: TRBV10-1
j_gene: TRBJ1-3

CDR3aa: CASSFSGAHTEAFF
CDR3nt: TGCGCCAGCAGCTTTTCAGGGGCCCACACTGAAGCTTTCTTT
abundance: few
d_gene: NA
v_gene: TRBV5-1
j_gene: TRBJ1-1

CDR3aa: CASSSPDRYYGYTF
CDR3nt: TGTGCCAGCAGTTCACCTGACAGGTACTATGGCTACACCTTC
abundance: NA
d_gene: NA
v_gene: TRBV28
j_gene: TRBJ1-2

CDR3aa: CASSNRQGYGYTF
CDR3nt: TGTGCCAGCAGCAACAGACAGGGCTATGGCTACACCTTC
abundance: NA
d_gene: TRBD1
v_gene: TRBV13
j_gene: TRBJ1-2

CDR3aa: CSVDASGGYGYTF
CDR3nt: TGCAGCGTTGACGCCTCGGGGGGTTATGGCTACACCTTC
abundance: NA
d_gene: NA
v_gene: TRBV29-1
j_gene: TRBJ1-2

CDR3aa: CASSYSGSTTYEQYF
CDR3nt: TGTGCCAGCAGTTACTCTGGTAGCACCACCTACGAGCAGTACTTC
abundance: NA
d_gene: NA
v_gene: TRBV6-5
j_gene: TRBJ2-7

CDR3aa: CASIFGPAYEQYF
CDR3nt: TGTGCCAGCATCTTCGGACCTGCCTACGAGCAGTACTTC
abundance: NA
d_gene: NA
v_gene: TRBV6-5
j_gene: TRBJ2-7

CDR3aa: CASSYPLVSGANVLTF
CDR3nt: TGTGCCAGCAGTTACCCGTTGGTATCTGGGGCCAACGTCCTGACTTTC
abundance: NA
d_gene: NA
v_gene: TRBV6-2/TRBV6-3
j_gene: TRBJ2-6

CDR3aa: CASSSGGMRSYNEQFF
CDR3nt: TGTGCCAGCAGCTCGGGGGGTATGCGGTCATACAATGAGCAGTTCTTC
abundance: NA
d_gene: TRBD2
v_gene: TRBV7-9
j_gene: TRBJ2-1

CDR3aa: CSADIDGYTF
CDR3nt: TGCAGCGCCGACATCGATGGCTACACCTTC
abundance: NA
d_gene: NA
v_gene: TRBV29-1
j_gene: TRBJ1-2

CDR3aa: CASSLVVQAAMNTEAFF
CDR3nt: TGTGCCAGCAGCTTAGTGGTGCAGGCAGCCATGAACACTGAAGCTTTCTTT
abundance: NA
d_gene: NA
v_gene: TRBV7-2
j_gene: TRBJ1-1

CDR3aa: CASSPGTGPNGYTF
CDR3nt: TGTGCCAGCAGCCCCGGGACAGGGCCCAATGGCTACACCTTC
abundance: NA
d_gene: TRBD1
v_gene: TRBV7-9
j_gene: TRBJ1-2

CDR3aa: CASSYQEDYGYTF
CDR3nt: TGTGCCAGCAGTTACCAGGAGGACTATGGCTACACCTTC
abundance: NA
d_gene: NA
v_gene: TRBV6-6
j_gene: TRBJ1-2

CDR3aa: CASSRTGGISPLHF
CDR3nt: TGTGCCAGCAGTCGGACAGGGGGGATTTCACCCCTCCACTTT
abundance: NA
d_gene: TRBD1
v_gene: TRBV6-5
j_gene: TRBJ1-6

CDR3aa: CASSHATRDRGTWLSQPQHF
CDR3nt: TGTGCCAGCAGCCACGCTACGAGAGACAGGGGAACATGGCTTAGTCAGCCCCAGCATTTT
abundance: NA
d_gene: TRBD1
v_gene: TRBV7-8
j_gene: TRBJ1-5

CDR3aa: CASSEQRTGELFF
CDR3nt: TGCGCCAGCAGTGAGCAGCGGACCGGGGAGCTGTTTTTT
abundance: NA
d_gene: NA
v_gene: TRBV10-1
j_gene: TRBJ2-2

CDR3aa: CAWSVRRPSSYEQYF
CDR3nt: TGTGCCTGGAGTGTTCGCAGGCCGAGCTCCTACGAGCAGTACTTC
abundance: NA
d_gene: NA
v_gene: TRBV30
j_gene: TRBJ2-7

CDR3aa: CASSSGQPGIEPQHF
CDR3nt: TGCGCCAGCAGCTCGGGACAGCCAGGTATCGAGCCCCAGCATTTT
abundance: once
d_gene: TRBD1
v_gene: TRBV5-1
j_gene: TRBJ1-5

CDR3aa: CASTPQGFVGYTF
CDR3nt: TGTGCCAGCACCCCCCAGGGGTTCGTCGGCTACACCTTC
abundance: NA
d_gene: NA
v_gene: TRBV6-2/TRBV6-3
j_gene: TRBJ1-2

CDR3aa: CASSLLSGLQETQYF
CDR3nt: TGCGCCAGCAGCCTTCTAAGTGGCCTCCAAGAGACCCAGTACTTC
abundance: NA
d_gene: NA
v_gene: TRBV5-1
j_gene: TRBJ2-5

CDR3aa: CASSIPLAGGSQPQHF
CDR3nt: TGTGCCAGTAGTATTCCCCTGGCGGGGGGGAGTCAGCCCCAGCATTTT
abundance: NA
d_gene: NA
v_gene: TRBV19
j_gene: TRBJ1-5

CDR3aa: CASRLAGTDTQYF
CDR3nt: TGTGCCAGCAGACTAGCGGGGACAGATACGCAGTATTTT
abundance: NA
d_gene: TRBD2
v_gene: TRBV10-3
j_gene: TRBJ2-3

CDR3aa: CASQTGAQPQHF
CDR3nt: TGTGCCAGCCAGACAGGGGCTCAGCCCCAGCATTTT
abundance: once
d_gene: TRBD1
v_gene: TRBV6-5
j_gene: TRBJ1-5

CDR3aa: CASSLKVRTGPF
CDR3nt: TGTGCCAGCAGTTTAAAGGTACGGACAGGGCCCTTC
abundance: NA
d_gene: TRBD1
v_gene: TRBV28
j_gene: TRBJ1-2

CDR3aa: CASSPTGTLDTIYF
CDR3nt: TGTGCCAGCAGCCCAACCGGGACTTTAGACACCATATATTTT
abundance: NA
d_gene: NA
v_gene: TRBV11-1
j_gene: TRBJ1-3

CDR3aa: CASRDERSSYNEQFF
CDR3nt: TGCGCCAGCAGGGACGAGCGGAGCTCCTACAATGAGCAGTTCTTC
abundance: NA
d_gene: NA
v_gene: TRBV4-3
j_gene: TRBJ2-1

CDR3aa: CSASVTSDGEQYF
CDR3nt: TGCAGTGCTAGTGTGACTAGCGACGGCGAGCAGTACTTC
abundance: NA
d_gene: TRBD2
v_gene: TRBV20-1
j_gene: TRBJ2-7

CDR3aa: CASSPQGGTEAFF
CDR3nt: TGTGCCAGCAGTCCTCAGGGAGGCACTGAAGCTTTCTTT
abundance: NA
d_gene: NA
v_gene: TRBV2
j_gene: TRBJ1-1

CDR3aa: CASSGQLNQPQHF
CDR3nt: TGTGCCAGCTCAGGGCAGCTCAATCAGCCCCAGCATTTT
abundance: NA
d_gene: NA
v_gene: TRBV27
j_gene: TRBJ1-5

CDR3aa: CASSSAGPHTF
CDR3nt: TGTGCCAGCAGCTCGGCGGGCCCACACACCTTC
abundance: NA
d_gene: NA
v_gene: TRBV7-3
j_gene: TRBJ1-2

CDR3aa: CASRGQGGQGEKLFF
CDR3nt: TGCGCCAGCAGAGGACAGGGGGGACAGGGTGAAAAACTGTTTTTT
abundance: NA
d_gene: TRBD1
v_gene: TRBV5-1
j_gene: TRBJ1-4

CDR3aa: CASSYSRQESSPLHF
CDR3nt: TGTGCCAGCAGTTACTCGAGGCAGGAAAGTTCACCCCTCCACTTT
abundance: NA
d_gene: NA
v_gene: TRBV6-5
j_gene: TRBJ1-6